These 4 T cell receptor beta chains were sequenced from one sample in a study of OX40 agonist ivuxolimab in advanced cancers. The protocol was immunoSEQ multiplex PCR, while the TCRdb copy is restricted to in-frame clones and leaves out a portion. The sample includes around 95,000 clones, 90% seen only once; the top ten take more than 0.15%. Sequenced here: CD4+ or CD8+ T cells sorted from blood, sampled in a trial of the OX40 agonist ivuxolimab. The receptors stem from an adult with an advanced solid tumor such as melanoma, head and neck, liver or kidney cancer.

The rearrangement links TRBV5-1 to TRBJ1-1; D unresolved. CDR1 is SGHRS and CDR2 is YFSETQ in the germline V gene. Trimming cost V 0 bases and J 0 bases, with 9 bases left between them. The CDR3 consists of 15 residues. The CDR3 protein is CASSLGAPMNTEAFF. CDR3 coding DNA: TGCGCCAGCAGCTTGGGGGCTCCGATGAACACTGAAGCTTTCTTT.

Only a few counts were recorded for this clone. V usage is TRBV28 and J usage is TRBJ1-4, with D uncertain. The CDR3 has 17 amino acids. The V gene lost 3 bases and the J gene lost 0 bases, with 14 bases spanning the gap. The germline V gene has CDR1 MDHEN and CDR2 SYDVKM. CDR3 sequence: CASSFHGFEATNEKLFF. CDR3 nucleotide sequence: TGTGCCAGCAGTTTTCATGGGTTTGAGGCAACTAATGAAAAACTGTTTTTT.

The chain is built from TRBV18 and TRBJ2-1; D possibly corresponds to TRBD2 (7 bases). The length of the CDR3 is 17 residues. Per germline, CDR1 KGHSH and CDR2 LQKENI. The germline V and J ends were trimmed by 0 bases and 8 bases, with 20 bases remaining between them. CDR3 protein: CASSPPFFAPGGDEQFF. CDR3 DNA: TGTGCCAGCTCACCACCGTTCTTCGCCCCGGGGGGCGATGAGCAGTTCTTC.

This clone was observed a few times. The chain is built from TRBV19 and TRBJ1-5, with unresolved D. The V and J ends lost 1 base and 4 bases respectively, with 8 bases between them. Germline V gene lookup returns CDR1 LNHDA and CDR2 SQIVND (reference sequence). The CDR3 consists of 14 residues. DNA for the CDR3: TGTGCCAGTAGTATAGTAGGAGGAAATCAGCCCCAGCATTTT. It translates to CASSIVGGNQPQHF. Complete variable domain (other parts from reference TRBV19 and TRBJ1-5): DGGITQSPKYLFRKEGQNVTLSCEQNLNHDAMYWYRQDPGQGLRLIYYSQIVNDFQKGDIAEGYSVSREKKESFPLTVTSAQKNPTAFYLCASSIVGGNQPQHFGDGTRLSIL.